This T cell receptor (beta chain) was profiled in a study of T cell changes during pregnancy in multiple sclerosis. Profiling relied on immunoSEQ multiplex PCR, and the TCRdb table lists in-frame clones only, not all of them. The sample consists of about 59,000 clones, approximately 93% of them appearing once. This CDR3 spans 16 amino acids. Trimming cost V 1 base and J 0 bases; bases outside gene matches: 0. Germline loops: CDR1 LNHDA, CDR2 SQIVND (reference sequence). The chain couples TRBV19 to TRBJ1-5; TRBD1 aligns across 10 bases. The sequencing used CD8+ T cells from peripheral blood mononuclear cells, collected in the third trimester of pregnancy. The receptor's source is a female donor with multiple sclerosis, enrolled in a pregnancy study. The CDR3 DNA follows: TGTGCCAGTAGTATAGGACAGGGGGCTAGCAATCAGCCCCAGCATTTT. Protein: CASSIGQGASNQPQHF.